Described below is a single T cell receptor (beta chain) sequence and its context. Its recognized antigen is unknown. No base quality information exists; no much larger clone differs at one position. The sample comes from a study of T cell responses to AZD1222 COVID-19 vaccine (dated by TCRdb to 2020 to 2022). In the study overall: AZD1222 recipients with second doses at about 4 weeks or about 12 weeks were pooled, because spike-specific TCR depth and breadth did not differ between schedules. TCR sequencing was performed for 230 to 250 trial participants, of whom around 210 were given two doses of AZD1222 and approximately 25 were given two doses of MenACWY control vaccine. Trial participants were enrolled into age subgroups of 18-55, 56-69 and 70-plus years, which contained 148, 28 and 57 TCR-sequenced participants, respectively.

Relative to germline, V is missing 7 bases and J is missing 3 bases, with 6 bases of the junction outside any gene match. From the cysteine through the phenylalanine, the CDR3 covers 12 amino acids. Only the CDR3 DNA stays, 36 bases, in frame from base 1. The germline V gene gives CDR1 as SQVTM and CDR2 as ANQGSEA. The CDR3 regions of human TCRbeta chains were analyzed by immunosequencing. The source study handled its data this way. Repertoire TCRs were matched against a reference library of SARS-CoV-2-specific TCRs generated with the MIRA antigen-specificity platform. Breadth meant the fraction of unique TCRs that were SARS-CoV-2-associated, whereas depth meant the fraction of total T cells that were SARS-CoV-2-associated. Using the MIRA data, each spike-specific TCR was mapped to the spike region that the TCR reacts to and placed in a CD4 or CD8 class. Log10-transformed breadth and depth values were compared by one-way ANOVA with Sidak's multiple comparisons tests. The table comes from immuneACCESS by way of TCRdb, which keeps in-frame sequences with V and J called. Part of the clones is missing from these tables; in studies checked, under half for an unresolved V gene and the rest for unknown reasons. Clone size and V and J calls were adopted from that table, with D and trimming inferred from the DNA. This sample gives over 95,000 clones in total; roughly 92% of them show up just once. The leading ten clones occupy roughly 13% of the sample.

According to the study, the label for this sample's time point signals: baseline before first vaccination. Samples from vaccinated people were obtained from the UK trials COV001 and COV002, which included a single-blind randomized controlled phase 2/3 trial of AZD1222 (ChAdOx1 nCoV-19) in healthy adults. For TCRbeta chain sequencing, PBMC samples were collected from trial participants at day 0 and at day 28 after the second dose. Overall study outcomes, separate from this receptor: Most participants were white British and females outnumbered males, and the authors suggested that clonal diversity may have been underestimated. Reportedly, almost half of the unique spike-specific TCRs recognized epitopes lying outside the regions that are mutated in the B.1.351 and B.1.1.7 variants. In the small 56-69-year group, the increase in depth fell short of significance, most likely because of low power. Spike-specific TCR breadth and depth rose significantly after two AZD1222 doses compared with day 0 and with MenACWY recipients. The vaccine-associated CD4 TCRs covered the entire spike protein, and the dominant responses fell in regions 160-218 and 743-854. Only five or six AZD1222 recipients were SARS-CoV-2 seropositive at baseline, limiting conclusions about previously exposed vaccinees. Because no day 14 peak-response samples were available, the repertoires could be characterized only after the peak T cell response.

This material consisted of peripheral blood, taken on day 0 of AZD1222 vaccination. The chain is made from TRBV29-1 and TRBJ2-7; TRBD1 matches 7 bases in the middle. The TCR sequence derives from an adult in good health. The CDR3 protein sequence reads: CSGVTGFYEQYF. The bases read TGCAGCGGGGTGACAGGGTTCTACGAGCAGTACTTC.